This T cell receptor (beta chain) was recorded in a study of Ad26.COV2.S vaccination and SARS-CoV-2 variants. Study results and limitations: People who got the vaccine or the placebo had similar non-spike TCR breadth. The breadth of spike-specific CD8+ and CD4+ T cell responses after vaccination was reportedly substantial. The TCR-based breadth and depth measures might underestimate overall T cell responses.

Trimming took 4 bases from V and 3 from J, leaving 14 bases between them. Germline V lookup: CDR1 SQVTM, CDR2 ANQGSEA. This CDR3 spans 14 amino acids. Sequencing used immunoSEQ multiplex PCR; TCRdb keeps in-frame clones, though not all of them. The repertoire has just over 350,000 clones, about 91% of them found once; the top ten carry under 4%. Worth noting for this clone: Its target is not known.

This TCR derives from a human donor who had recovered from COVID-19. The chain has TRBV29-1 and TRBJ2-3, with D maybe TRBD1 (5 bases). The sequences come from peripheral blood, collected after recovery from COVID-19. Written as DNA, the CDR3 is TGCAGCGTTGCCCGGACAATGAGGACAGATACGCAGTATTTT. This gives the protein CSVARTMRTDTQYF.